This T cell receptor beta chain stems from a study of cytomegalovirus exposure and HLA in healthy donors. Study at large: The early release's HLA-typed donors yielded some 85 million unique TCRs. Points from the study as a whole: Analysis was carried out at a later point, and it linked a missense DCLRE1C variant to TCR beta V- and J-gene trimming.

In regard to this clone: Its specificity is not known.

PCR used 60 Vbeta primers and 13 Jbeta primers. TCRdb's copy holds only in-frame clones and misses some; the assay was immunoSEQ multiplex PCR. This sample has approximately 70,000 clones; 80% to 90% occur once, and the top ten carry roughly 2.9%. Germline-derived CDR1 and CDR2 are SGHRS and YFSETQ. The CDR3 totals 15 residues. Trimming left V 3 bases short and J 1 base short, with 13 bases between. The chain is built from TRBV5-1 and TRBJ1-2; possibly TRBD1 for D (6 bases). Sequenced sample: PBMCs. The receptor's source is a woman under 40 in good health and CMV-seronegative. Here the CDR3 DNA reads TGCGCCAGCAGCTCAAGACAGGAGCTTAACTATGGCTACACCTTC. As protein: CASSSRQELNYGYTF.